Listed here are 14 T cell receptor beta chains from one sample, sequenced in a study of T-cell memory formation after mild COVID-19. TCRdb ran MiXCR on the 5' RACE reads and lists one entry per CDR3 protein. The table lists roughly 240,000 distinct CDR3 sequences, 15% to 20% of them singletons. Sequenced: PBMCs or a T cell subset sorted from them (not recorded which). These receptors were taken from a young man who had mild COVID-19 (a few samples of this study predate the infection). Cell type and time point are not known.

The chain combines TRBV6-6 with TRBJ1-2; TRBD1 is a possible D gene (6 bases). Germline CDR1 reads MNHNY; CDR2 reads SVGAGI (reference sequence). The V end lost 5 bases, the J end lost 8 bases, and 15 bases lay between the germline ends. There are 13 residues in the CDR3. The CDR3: CASSPAGAGGYTF. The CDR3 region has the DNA TGTGCCAGCAGTCCCGCAGGGGCCGGGGGCTACACCTTC.

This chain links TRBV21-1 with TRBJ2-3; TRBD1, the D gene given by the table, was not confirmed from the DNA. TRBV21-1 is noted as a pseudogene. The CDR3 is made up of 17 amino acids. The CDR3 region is CASSNPGGTGEADTQYF. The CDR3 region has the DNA TGTGCCAGCAGCAATCCAGGAGGGACAGGGGAGGCAGATACGCAGTATTTT.

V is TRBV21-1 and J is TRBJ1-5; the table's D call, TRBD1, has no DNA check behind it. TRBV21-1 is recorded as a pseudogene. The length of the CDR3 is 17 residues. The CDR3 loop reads CASSKVAGQGGNQPQHF. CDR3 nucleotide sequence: TGTGCCAGCAGCAAAGTAGCGGGACAGGGAGGAAACCAGCCCCAGCATTTT.

The CDR3, as DNA: TGCGCCAGCAGTCCCCTCGCGGGGGGGACCTACGAGCAGTACTTC. Translated: CASSPLAGGTYEQYF. The V gene is TRBV10-2, the J gene TRBJ2-7; 9 bases are a match to TRBD2. This CDR3 spans 15 amino acids. V lost 5 bases to trimming and J lost 2 bases; unmatched junction nucleotides: 7. CDR1 is WSHSY, CDR2 SAAADI, per germline.

CDR3 bases: TGTGCCAGCAGCCGCGGCGGGGCCTACTATAATTCACCCCTCCACTTT. As protein: CASSRGGAYYNSPLHF. The chain employs TRBV7-2 and TRBJ1-6; tentatively, D is TRBD1 (5 bases). Trimming took off 5 bases at V and 3 bases at J, with 14 bases between the two ends. Germline CDR1 reads SGHTA; CDR2 reads FQGNSA. This CDR3 spans 16 amino acids.

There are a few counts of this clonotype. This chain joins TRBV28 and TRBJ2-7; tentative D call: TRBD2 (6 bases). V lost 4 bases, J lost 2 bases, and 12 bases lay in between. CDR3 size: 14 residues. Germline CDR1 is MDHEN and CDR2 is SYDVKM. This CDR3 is CASSSPSVAYEQYF. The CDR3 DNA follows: TGTGCCAGCAGTTCGCCTAGCGTAGCCTACGAGCAGTACTTC.

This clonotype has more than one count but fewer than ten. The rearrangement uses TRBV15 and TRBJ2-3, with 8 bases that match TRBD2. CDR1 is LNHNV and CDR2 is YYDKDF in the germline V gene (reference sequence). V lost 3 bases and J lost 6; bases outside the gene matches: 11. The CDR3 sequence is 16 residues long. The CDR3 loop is CATSRLAGGFGDTQYF. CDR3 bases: TGTGCCACCAGCAGGCTAGCGGGCGGGTTCGGGGATACGCAGTATTTT.

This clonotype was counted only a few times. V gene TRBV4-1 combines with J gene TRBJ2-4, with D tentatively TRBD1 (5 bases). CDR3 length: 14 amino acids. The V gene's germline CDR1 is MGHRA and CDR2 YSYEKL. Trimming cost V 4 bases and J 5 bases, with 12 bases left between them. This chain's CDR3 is CASSPGQSENIQYF. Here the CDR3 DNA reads TGCGCCAGCAGCCCCGGACAAAGCGAAAACATTCAGTACTTC.

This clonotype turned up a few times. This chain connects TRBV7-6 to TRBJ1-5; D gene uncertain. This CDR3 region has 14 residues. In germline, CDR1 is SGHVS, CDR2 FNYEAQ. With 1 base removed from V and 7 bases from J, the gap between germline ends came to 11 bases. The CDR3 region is CASSLDGSGQPQHF. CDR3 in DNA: TGTGCCAGCAGCTTAGATGGGTCGGGGCAGCCCCAGCATTTT.

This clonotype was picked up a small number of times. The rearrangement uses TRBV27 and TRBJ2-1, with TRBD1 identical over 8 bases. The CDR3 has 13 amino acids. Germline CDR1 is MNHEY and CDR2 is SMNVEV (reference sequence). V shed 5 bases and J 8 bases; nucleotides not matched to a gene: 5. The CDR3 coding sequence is TGTGCCAGCAGTGCTGACAGGGGTCATGAGCAGTTCTTC. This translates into CASSADRGHEQFF.

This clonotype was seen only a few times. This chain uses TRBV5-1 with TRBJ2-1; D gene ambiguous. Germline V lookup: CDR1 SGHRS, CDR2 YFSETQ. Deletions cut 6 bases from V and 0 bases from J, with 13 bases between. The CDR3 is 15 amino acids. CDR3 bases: TGCGCCAGCAAAGGAACTCCGCCCTCCTACAATGAGCAGTTCTTC. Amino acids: CASKGTPPSYNEQFF.

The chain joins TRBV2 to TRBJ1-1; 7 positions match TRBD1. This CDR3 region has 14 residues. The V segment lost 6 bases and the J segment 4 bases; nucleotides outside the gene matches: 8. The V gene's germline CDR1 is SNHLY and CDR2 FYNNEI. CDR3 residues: CASRADRALTEAFF. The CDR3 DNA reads TGTGCCAGCAGGGCTGACAGGGCTCTCACTGAAGCTTTCTTT.

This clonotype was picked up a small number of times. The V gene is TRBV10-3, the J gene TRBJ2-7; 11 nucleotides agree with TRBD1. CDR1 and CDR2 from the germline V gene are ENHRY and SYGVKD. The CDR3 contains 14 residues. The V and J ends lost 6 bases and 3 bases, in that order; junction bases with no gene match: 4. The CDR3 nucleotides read TGTGCCATCAGAGGGACAGGGGGTCTCTACGAGCAGTACTTC. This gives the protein CAIRGTGGLYEQYF.

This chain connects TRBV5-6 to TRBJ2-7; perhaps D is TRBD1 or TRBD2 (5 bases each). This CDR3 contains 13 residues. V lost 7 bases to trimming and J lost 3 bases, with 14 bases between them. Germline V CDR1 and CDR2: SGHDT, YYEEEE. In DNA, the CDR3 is TGTGCCAGCTTCGGGCAGGGAGACTACGAGCAGTACGTC. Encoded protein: CASFGQGDYEQYV.